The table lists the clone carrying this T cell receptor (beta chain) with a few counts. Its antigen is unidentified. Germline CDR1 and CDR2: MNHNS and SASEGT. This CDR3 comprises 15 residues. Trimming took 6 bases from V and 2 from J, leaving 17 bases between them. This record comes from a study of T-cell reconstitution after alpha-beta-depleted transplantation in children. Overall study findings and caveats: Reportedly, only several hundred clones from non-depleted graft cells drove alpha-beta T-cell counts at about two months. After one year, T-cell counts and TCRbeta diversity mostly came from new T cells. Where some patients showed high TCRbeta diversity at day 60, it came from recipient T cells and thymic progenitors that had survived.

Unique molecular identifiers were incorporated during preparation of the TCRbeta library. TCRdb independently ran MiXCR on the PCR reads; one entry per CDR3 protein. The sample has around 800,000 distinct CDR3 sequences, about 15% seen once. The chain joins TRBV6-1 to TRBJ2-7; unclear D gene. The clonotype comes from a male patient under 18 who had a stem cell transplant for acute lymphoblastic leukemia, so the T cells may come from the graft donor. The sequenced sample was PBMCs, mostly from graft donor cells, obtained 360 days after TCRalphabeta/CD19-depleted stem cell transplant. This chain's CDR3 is CASRNPSTVTYEQYF. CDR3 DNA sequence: TGTGCCAGCAGGAACCCTTCGACGGTAACCTACGAGCAGTACTTC.